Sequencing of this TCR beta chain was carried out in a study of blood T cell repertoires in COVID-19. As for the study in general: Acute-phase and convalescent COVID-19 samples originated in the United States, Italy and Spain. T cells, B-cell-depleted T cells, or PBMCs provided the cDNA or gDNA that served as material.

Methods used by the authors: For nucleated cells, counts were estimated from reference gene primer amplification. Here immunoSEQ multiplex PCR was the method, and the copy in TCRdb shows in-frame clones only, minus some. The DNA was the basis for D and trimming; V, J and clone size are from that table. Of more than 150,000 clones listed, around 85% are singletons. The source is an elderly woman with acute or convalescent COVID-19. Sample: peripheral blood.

The DNA for the CDR3 is TGTGCCAGCAGCCAAGAAGGACTAGCGGGAGGGCGCTACAATGAGCAGTTCTTC. It specifies CASSQEGLAGGRYNEQFF. The rearrangement links TRBV4-2 to TRBJ2-1; 15 bases line up with TRBD2. With V trimmed by 0 bases and J by 3 bases, 3 bases remained unmatched. The CDR3 contains 18 residues. Germline V CDR1 and CDR2: LGHNA, YNFKEQ.